This TCR beta chain was documented in a study of beta chain features in type 1 diabetes. Whole-study findings and limits: Across all four CD4+ subsets, people with type 1 diabetes showed modestly shorter TCRB CDR3s.

A note on this clone: Its target is not known.

The ends lost 7 bases at V and 4 bases at J; junction bases unmatched: 9. Germline CDR1 and CDR2: SGHRS and YFSETQ. This CDR3 is built from 14 residues. Sorting with CD45RO/CCR7/CD25/CD127/CD95/CD27 yielded naive, central memory, regulatory and stem-like memory CD4+ cells. Expressed TCRB transcripts were sequenced after all isolated RNA was converted to cDNA. Sequencing of naive, central memory and regulatory T cell samples gave an average of about 3.7 million reads. Clones were sequenced by immunoSEQ multiplex PCR, and TCRdb holds only the in-frame ones, with some missing. The sample carries over 90,000 clones, approximately 30% recorded once.

The V call is TRBV5-1, the J call TRBJ2-5, with TRBD1 identical over 8 bases. The TCR originated in a woman aged 18-29 years with type 1 diabetes. The sequenced material came from central memory CD4+ T cells from blood. CDR3 loop: CASYGQGRGETQYF. CDR3 DNA sequence: TGCGCCAGCTATGGACAGGGCAGAGGAGAGACCCAGTACTTC.